The 17 T cell receptor beta chains below all came from one sample that was sequenced in a study of T cells after posttransplantation cyclophosphamide. Method: immunoSEQ multiplex PCR; TCRdb's copy keeps in-frame clones and lacks some. The data hold roughly 12,000 clones, with around nine tenths observed a single time. Busulfan-fludarabine conditioning, marrow transplant, and cyclophosphamide on days +3 and +4 were administered. The source was PBMCs, collected after allogeneic stem cell transplant with posttransplant cyclophosphamide. Source of these receptors: a female patient between 25 and 45 years old who received an allogeneic stem cell transplant from an unrelated donor, was CMV-positive, and had no GVHD. Some T cells may be provided by the graft donor.

The rearrangement joins TRBV4-1 to TRBJ1-5; unclear D gene. The V end was cut by 1 base, the J end by 6 bases, with 10 bases between. This CDR3 is 14 amino acids long. Looked up from germline, CDR1 is MGHRA and CDR2 is YSYEKL. The CDR3 protein is CASSQAARLQPQHF. DNA of the CDR3: TGCGCCAGCAGCCAAGCCGCGAGGCTTCAGCCCCAGCATTTT.

The rearrangement links TRBV13 to TRBJ1-2; D unresolved. This CDR3 comprises 13 residues. V dropped 3 bases and J dropped 8 bases, with 13 bases sitting between them. Germline loops: CDR1 PRHDT, CDR2 FYEKMQ (reference sequence). The CDR3 DNA reads TGTGCCAGCAGCTTTCCGACTCCCGGGGGCTACACCTTC. Translated, it gives CASSFPTPGGYTF.

The chain recombines TRBV5-1 with TRBJ2-5; TRBD1 matches at 8 bases. The germline gives CDR1 SGHRS, CDR2 YFSETQ. V lost 1 base, J lost 1 base, and 18 bases stayed unmatched. CDR3 length equals 20 residues. The CDR3 DNA reads as TGCGCCAGCAGCTTGTTTGGGACAGGAGGGCCCGTCGGAATCCAAGAGACCCAGTACTTC. This gives the protein CASSLFGTGGPVGIQETQYF.

The rearrangement joins TRBV18 to TRBJ2-5, with a weak D call TRBD1 (5 bases). Gene TRBJ2-7 matches the end of the DNA better, so the J call may be wrong. Germline lookup yields CDR1 KGHSH and CDR2 LQKENI. This CDR3 comprises 12 residues. DNA of the CDR3: TGTGCCAGCTCACGCGACAGCTACGAGCAGTACTTC. It encodes CASSRDSYEQYF.

This chain joins TRBV9 and TRBJ2-6; a weak D match, TRBD1 (5 bases). Trimming pared 1 base from V and 0 bases from J, leaving 11 bases between. The CDR3 is made up of 17 amino acids. Per germline, CDR1 SGDLS and CDR2 YYNGEE. CDR3 nucleotide sequence: TGTGCCAGCAGCGTACCTCTAACAGGCTCTGGGGCCAACGTCCTGACTTTC. This sequence encodes CASSVPLTGSGANVLTF.

The chain links TRBV6-4 to TRBJ2-7; 8 nucleotides align to TRBD1. This CDR3 has 14 amino acids. V was clipped by 9 bases and J by 2 bases; unmatched bases: 9. The germline V gene encodes CDR1 MRHNA and CDR2 SNTAGT. CDR3 nucleotides: TGTGCCAGTAGGGCCGGGACAGGACCCTACGAGCAGTACTTC. Encoded protein: CASRAGTGPYEQYF.

The chain links TRBV14 to TRBJ2-1; the D is unclear. The length of the CDR3 is 15 residues. V was clipped by 0 bases and J by 3 bases, with 9 bases between them. CDR1 and CDR2 from the germline V gene are SGHDN and FVKESK. The CDR3 sequence: CASSQEFPLYNEQFF. The DNA of the CDR3 is TGTGCCAGCAGCCAAGAGTTCCCCCTCTACAATGAGCAGTTCTTC.

This chain joins TRBV6-1 and TRBJ1-1; TRBD1 aligns across 7 bases. Germline V CDR1 and CDR2: MNHNS, SASEGT. The CDR3 loop spans 14 amino acids. The V gene end was trimmed by 5 bases and the J gene end by 4 bases; junction bases not matched to a gene: 7. The CDR3 loop is CASSSHEGATEAFF. DNA of the CDR3: TGTGCCAGCAGTTCCCATGAGGGGGCCACTGAAGCTTTCTTT.

The rearrangement joins TRBV5-1 to TRBJ2-7; tentative D call: TRBD1 (6 bases). CDR3 length: 14 residues. The V end lost 2 bases, the J end lost 5 bases, and 14 bases lay between the germline ends. The germline gives CDR1 SGHRS, CDR2 YFSETQ. CDR3 amino acids: CASSFQQGPNEQYF. CDR3 coding DNA: TGCGCCAGCAGCTTTCAACAGGGTCCCAACGAGCAGTACTTC. The full variable domain, in which reference TRBV5-1 and TRBJ2-7 provide the parts outside the CDR3, is KAGVTQTPRYLIKTRGQQVTLSCSPISGHRSVSWYQQTPGQGLQFLFEYFSETQRNKGNFPGRFSGRQFSNSRSEMNVSTLELGDSALYLCASSFQQGPNEQYFGPGTRLTVT.

The V and J genes are TRBV11-2 and TRBJ2-7; TRBD2 agrees at 11 bases. The V and J ends lost 2 bases and 4 bases, in that order; junction bases with no gene match: 4. The CDR3 has 15 amino acids. Germline V lookup: CDR1 SGHAT, CDR2 FQNNGV. The CDR3 loop is CASSLSGTSGYEQYF. CDR3 sequence (DNA): TGTGCCAGCAGCTTATCCGGGACTAGCGGTTACGAGCAGTACTTC.

The gene calls are TRBV27 and TRBJ2-7; 7 nucleotides agree with TRBD2. Germline V gene data show CDR1 as MNHEY and CDR2 as SMNVEV (reference sequence). This CDR3 contains 14 residues. The V gene end was trimmed by 7 bases and the J gene end by 0 bases; junction bases not matched to a gene: 6. CDR3 loop: CASTARDYSYEQYF. The CDR3 DNA reads as TGTGCCAGCACCGCCCGGGACTACTCCTACGAGCAGTACTTC.

The gene calls are TRBV5-4 and TRBJ2-5; tentatively, D is TRBD1 (5 bases). The CDR3 is 15 residues long. Looked up from germline, CDR1 is SGHNT and CDR2 is YYREEE (reference sequence). V was clipped by 0 bases and J by 2 bases, with 11 bases between them. The CDR3 coding sequence is TGTGCCAGCAGCTTGGATCAGGGTCGGCAAGAGACCCAGTACTTC. Protein product: CASSLDQGRQETQYF.

The sample holds one count of this clone. The rearrangement joins TRBV27 to TRBJ2-3; 10 bases agree with TRBD1. The V gene end was trimmed by 5 bases and the J gene end by 4 bases; junction bases not matched to a gene: 6. This CDR3 comprises 15 residues. Germline values: CDR1 MNHEY, CDR2 SMNVEV (reference sequence). CDR3 nucleotides: TGTGCCAGCAGTCATGACAGGGGGCTGGCAGATACGCAGTATTTT. Its translation is CASSHDRGLADTQYF.

The V call is TRBV29-1, the J call TRBJ2-7, with 7 bases lining up with TRBD1. V lost 4 bases and J lost 0; bases outside the gene matches: 9. The CDR3 contains 15 residues. From germline, CDR1 is SQVTM and CDR2 ANQGSEA. This CDR3 is CSVAAGTESSYEQYF. CDR3 nucleotides: TGCAGCGTTGCCGCCGGGACAGAGTCCTCCTACGAGCAGTACTTC.

This sequence joins TRBV12-5 and TRBJ1-2, with a tentative D call TRBD1 (6 bases). The length of the CDR3 is 13 residues. Germline loops: CDR1 LGHNT, CDR2 FRNRAP. The ends were cut back, 1 base at V and 3 bases at J, with 6 bases in the middle. CDR3 nucleotide sequence: TGTGCTAGTGGTTTGGGGGGGCACTATGGCTACACCTTC. Translating it yields CASGLGGHYGYTF.

The chain combines TRBV6-1 with TRBJ2-2; D is possibly TRBD2 (6 bases). The CDR3 sequence is 16 residues long. The germline V and J ends were trimmed by 1 base and 0 bases, with 9 bases remaining between them. Germline values: CDR1 MNHNS, CDR2 SASEGT. CDR3 loop: CASSEGGDANTGELFF. The CDR3, as DNA: TGTGCCAGCAGTGAAGGGGGGGACGCGAACACCGGGGAGCTGTTTTTT.

Here the CDR3 reads CASSLLYKPGDTQYF. CDR3 DNA sequence: TGTGCCAGCAGCCTCCTCTATAAGCCTGGAGATACGCAGTATTTT. The J gene is TRBJ2-3, the V gene TRBV6-5; D gene unclear. V lost 6 bases to trimming and J lost 5 bases, with 18 bases between them. The CDR3 extends over 15 amino acids. The germline V gene has CDR1 MNHEY and CDR2 SVGAGI.